The next 15 T cell receptor beta chains were all read from a single sample in a study of cytomegalovirus exposure and HLA in healthy donors. 60 Vbeta and 13 Jbeta primers were used in PCR. TCRdb's table, derived via immunoSEQ multiplex PCR, lists solely in-frame clones and lacks some. The table lists some 200,000 clones, about four fifths of them singletons. Sequenced material: PBMCs. These receptors originate from a boy between 2 and 10 years old in good health and CMV-seronegative.

V gene TRBV29-1 combines with J gene TRBJ2-1, with 8 bases lining up with TRBD2. The CDR3 has 14 residues. The junction had 5 bases not matched to a gene; V was cut back by 0 bases and J by 7 bases. Per germline, CDR1 SQVTM and CDR2 ANQGSEA. The CDR3 region has the DNA TGCAGCGTTGAAGATGGATCGGGAGGGAATGAGCAGTTCTTC. Encoded protein: CSVEDGSGGNEQFF.

The chain uses TRBV21-1 and TRBJ2-1; the tabulated D call, TRBD2, remains unverified against the DNA. TRBV21-1 is classified as a pseudogene. This CDR3 has 18 residues. The CDR3 region is CASSKLRGGASRENEQFF. The CDR3 bases are TGTGCCAGCAGCAAATTGCGCGGGGGGGCGAGTAGGGAAAATGAGCAGTTCTTC.

A single count supports this clone. The CDR3 region has the DNA TGTGCCAGCAGCTTAGCCCGCGGGGGGCGAAGGGCCCTTGATGAAAAACTGTTTTTT. Translating it yields CASSLARGGRRALDEKLFF. V is TRBV11-2 and J is TRBJ1-4; possible D gene TRBD1, 6 bases. CDR3 size: 19 residues. Germline CDR1 SGHAT, CDR2 FQNNGV. Deletions cut 1 base from V and 6 bases from J, with 24 bases between.

This chain joins TRBV11-1 and TRBJ1-1; D is unresolved. Trimming left V 1 base short and J 6 bases short, with 12 bases between. Germline CDR1 SGHAT, CDR2 FQDESV (reference sequence). This CDR3 contains 14 residues. The CDR3 DNA follows: TGTGCCAGCAGCTTAGGGTACAGTCTTTCTGAAGCTTTCTTT. Its translation is CASSLGYSLSEAFF.

The V gene is TRBV7-9, the J gene TRBJ1-2; TRBD1 agrees at 7 bases. The CDR3 contains 16 residues. V lost 2 bases to trimming and J lost 3 bases; unmatched junction nucleotides: 9. The germline gives CDR1 SEHNR, CDR2 FQNEAQ (reference sequence). CDR3 DNA: TGTGCCAGCAGCTTAACTGAGCGCAGGGGGGACTATGGCTACACCTTC. Translating gives CASSLTERRGDYGYTF.

The chain uses TRBV19 and TRBJ1-2; no firm D call. Per germline, CDR1 LNHDA and CDR2 SQIVND (reference sequence). Trimming removed 3 bases from V and 6 bases from J, with 17 bases in between. The CDR3 is made up of 15 amino acids. In DNA form, the CDR3 reads TGTGCCAGTAGTATCGGACTCCTCAAGAGGGATGGCTACACCTTC. As protein: CASSIGLLKRDGYTF.

CDR3 sequence reads: CASSLGAGRRNEQFF. CDR3 in DNA: TGTGCCAGCAGCTTGGGGGCAGGTAGGAGGAATGAGCAGTTCTTC. The V and J genes are TRBV5-4 and TRBJ2-1, with D possibly matching TRBD2 (5 bases). The CDR3 consists of 15 residues. Trimming took 0 bases from V and 7 from J, leaving 14 bases between them. The germline gives CDR1 SGHNT, CDR2 YYREEE (reference sequence).

This clone was counted a few times. The rearrangement uses TRBV2 and TRBJ2-5, with 9 bases matching TRBD2. The DNA end favors TRBJ2-7, so the J call may be wrong. Germline values: CDR1 SNHLY, CDR2 FYNNEI. There are 16 residues in the CDR3. CDR3 sequence reads: CASITSERGAKYEQYF. The DNA for the CDR3 is TGTGCCAGCATTACTTCAGAGCGGGGGGCCAAATACGAGCAGTACTTC.

The CDR3 sequence: CASSLLVFGTEAFF. The CDR3 region has the DNA TGTGCCAGCAGCTTGCTAGTGTTTGGAACTGAAGCTTTCTTT. The chain links TRBV5-6 to TRBJ1-1; no firm D call. Germline CDR1 is SGHDT and CDR2 is YYEEEE. This CDR3 spans 14 amino acids. Trimming removed 1 base from V and 5 bases from J, with 12 bases in between.

This clone was seen a few times. The chain joins TRBV7-9 to TRBJ1-2, with 7 positions matching TRBD1. CDR3 length equals 13 residues. Trimming at V came to 5 bases and at J to 5 bases, leaving 5 bases not matched to a gene. Germline CDR1 reads SEHNR; CDR2 reads FQNEAQ (reference sequence). This chain's CDR3 is CASSPGQIYGYTF. CDR3 DNA sequence: TGTGCCAGCAGCCCGGGACAGATTTATGGCTACACCTTC. Variable domain in full (rest from reference TRBV7-9 and TRBJ1-2): DTGVSQNPRHKITKRGQNVTFRCDPISEHNRLYWYRQTLGQGPEFLTYFQNEAQLEKSRLLSDRFSAERPKGSFSTLEIQRTEQGDSAMYLCASSPGQIYGYTFGSGTRLTVV.

This clone was detected only once. The V gene is TRBV30, the J gene TRBJ1-1, with D unclear. The CDR3 length is 13 residues. Germline assignment: CDR1 GTSNPN and CDR2 SVGIG (reference sequence). Trimming took 2 bases from V and 0 from J, leaving 7 bases between them. The CDR3 is CAWSLPVNTEAFF. The CDR3 DNA is TGTGCCTGGAGTCTGCCGGTGAACACTGAAGCTTTCTTT. The entire variable domain, with the rest obtained from reference TRBV30 and TRBJ1-1, is as follows: SQTIHQWPATLVQPVGSPLSLECTVEGTSNPNLYWYRQAAGRGLQLLFYSVGIGQISSEVPQNLSASRPQDRQFILSSKKLLLSDSGFYLCAWSLPVNTEAFFGQGTRLTVV.

In nucleotides, the CDR3 is TGTGCCATCAGTGAATCAGCGGGGGGGCGAGCAGATACGCAGTATTTT. Translation gives CAISESAGGRADTQYF. The rearrangement uses TRBV10-3 and TRBJ2-3; 10 nucleotides agree with TRBD2. The junction had 7 bases not matched to a gene; V was cut back by 3 bases and J by 4 bases. There are 16 residues in the CDR3. Per the germline V gene, CDR1 is ENHRY and CDR2 is SYGVKD.

Points on this clone: The germline gene is not matched at one end of the junction; a read error may be the cause. The J gene is TRBJ2-5, the V gene TRBV2; 9 bases are shared with TRBD1. CDR3 length: 13 residues. Germline V lookup: CDR1 SNHLY, CDR2 FYNNEI. The CDR3 DNA follows: TGTGCTAGCAGTGATACAGGGGGCGGGACCCAGTACTTC. Translated: CASSDTGGGTQYF.

The CDR3 reads CASSVGTAYNEQFF. CDR3 coding DNA: TGTGCCAGCAGCGTCGGGACAGCCTACAATGAGCAGTTCTTC. The rearrangement joins TRBV7-3 to TRBJ2-1, with 7 bases aligning to TRBD1. J gave up 2 bases and V 5 bases, and 3 bases lay outside the gene matches. Looked up from germline, CDR1 is SGHTA and CDR2 is FQGTGA. The CDR3 is 14 residues long.

The genes are TRBV4-2 and TRBJ2-5, with a possible D match to TRBD1 (6 bases). Trimming removed 0 bases at V and 4 bases at J, with 18 bases between. Germline CDR1 and CDR2: LGHNA and YNFKEQ. The CDR3 sequence is 17 residues long. The CDR3 protein is CASSQDQTGSERETQYF. CDR3 in DNA: TGTGCCAGCAGCCAAGATCAAACAGGGTCGGAGCGAGAGACCCAGTACTTC.